Sequencing of this T cell receptor beta chain was carried out in a study of CD8+ T cells in alopecia areata (dated by TCRdb to 2017 to 2018). Regarding the research as a whole: The treated patients took part in an open-label pilot trial in which moderate-to-severe alopecia areata was treated with oral tofacitinib at 5 to 10 mg twice daily. Patients received tofacitinib for 6 to 18 months and were then followed off drug for 6 months to check for delayed response and recurrence. For the treated patients, the SALT score, which quantifies what percentage of scalp surface area is affected, served as the measure of disease severity. In both human patients and the C3H/HeJ mouse model, the study applied high-throughput TCRbeta sequencing to look at T cell clonal expansion in alopecia areata. Scalp tissue and sorted CD4+ and CD8+ peripheral blood T cells from patchy and totalis/universalis alopecia areata patients and from healthy controls were covered by human TCRbeta sequencing. Biopsies were taken from tofacitinib-treated patients at baseline and at 4 and 24 weeks of treatment, and a later scalp biopsy was taken in several of the tofacitinib-treated patients. Scalp clonality was compared across normal scalp (n=4), patchy alopecia areata scalp (n=8), and alopecia totalis/universalis scalp (n=8). RNA came from the PAXgene miRNA kit for fixed scalp, the miRNeasy kit for PBMCs, and the RNeasy kit for mouse skin. TCRbeta CDR3 regions were amplified by immunoSEQ multiplex PCR with 35 Vbeta forward and 13 Jbeta reverse primers. Points the paper makes about the study in general: During tofacitinib treatment, many expanded lesional clones stuck around in both scalp and blood, and this persistence may partly explain why relapse happens after treatment is stopped. Compared with normal scalp, lesional scalp had higher clonality and more expanded CD8+ clones, particularly in alopecia totalis/universalis, a pattern that suggests antigenic drive. Compared with mice, TCR sequences shared between patients were less clear, possibly partly because of HLA diversity across the patient population. Tofacitinib significantly lowered scalp clonality and the number of expanded CD8+ clones among the top 100 scalp clones. Unlike mouse skin, where gammadelta T cells dominate, normal human skin contains resident alphabeta T cells that get sequenced too, which complicates analysis of the scalp TCR repertoire. Because the treated cohort was small and included a single nonresponder, larger studies are needed to assess links between baseline CD8+ expansion and response.

Interpreted using the paper, the treatment or condition label stands for: oral pan-JAK inhibitor, 5-10 mg twice daily. From alopecia areata patients, peripheral blood was collected along with lesional scalp punch biopsies. PBMCs were isolated by density centrifugation and stained for CD3, CD4 and CD8, and CD4+ and CD8+ T cells were sorted on a FACSAria. This clone was counted between two and nine times. The target of this receptor is not known. There are no base qualities to consult, and no much larger clone falls within one base. Library prep was done by the immunoSEQ multiplex PCR assay. RNA was extracted from all samples and reverse transcribed into cDNA, which served as template for TCR sequencing. First-strand cDNA was synthesized with SuperScript III using a 2:1 mix of oligo-dT and random hexamers. A synthetic immune receptor repertoire was used to assess amplification bias, and residual bias was removed computationally. The study's own analysis went as follows. After raw reads were preprocessed to remove errors, the CDR3 was defined following IMGT conventions as running from the conserved cysteine to phenylalanine. Clonality was calculated as 1 minus Shannon entropy normalized by log2 of the number of productive unique TCRs. Whether scalp clones were CD4 or CD8 was inferred by matching scalp TCRbeta sequences against CD4 and CD8 repertoires sorted from blood. The table was pulled from immuneACCESS by TCRdb, which kept in-frame rearrangements only. Such tables lose some clones; where checked, under half of the loss comes from unresolved V genes, and the rest has no known cause. D and trimming were read from the DNA, whereas the V and J calls and clone size are those reported in that table. In all, the sample holds about 210,000 clones, and 66% of those were seen once. Of the sample, about 1.2% is held by the ten largest clones.

The sequence was collected from a human donor with alopecia areata. Sequenced here: CD4+ T cells sorted from blood, sampled between weeks 44 and 45, from a patient treated with tofacitinib.

The CDR3 in this case is CASSVRVSNTGELFF. The DNA sequence is given as TGTGCCAGTAGTGTCCGGGTGTCAAACACCGGGGAGCTGTTTTTT. The sequence is built from TRBV19 and TRBJ2-2, with an unclear D gene assignment. The cysteine opens and the phenylalanine closes a CDR3 of 15 amino acids. The read is trimmed to its CDR3 DNA, 45 bases read in frame from base 1. V is pared back by 5 bases and J by 2 bases, with 12 bases lying between the germline termini. The germline V gene (reference sequence) supplies CDR1 LNHDA and CDR2 SQIVND.